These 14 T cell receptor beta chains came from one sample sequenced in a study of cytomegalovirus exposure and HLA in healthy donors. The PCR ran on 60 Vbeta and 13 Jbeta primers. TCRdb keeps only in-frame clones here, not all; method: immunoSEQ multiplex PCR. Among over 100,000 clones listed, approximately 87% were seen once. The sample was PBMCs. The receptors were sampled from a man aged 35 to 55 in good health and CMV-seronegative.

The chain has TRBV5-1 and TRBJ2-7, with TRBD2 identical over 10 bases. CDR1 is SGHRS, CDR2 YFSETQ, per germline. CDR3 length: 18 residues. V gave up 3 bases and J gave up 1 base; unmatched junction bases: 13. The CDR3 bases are TGCGCCAGCAGCTCCGGGGCTAGCGGGAGCATGATGTCCTACGAGCAGTACTTC. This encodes CASSSGASGSMMSYEQYF.

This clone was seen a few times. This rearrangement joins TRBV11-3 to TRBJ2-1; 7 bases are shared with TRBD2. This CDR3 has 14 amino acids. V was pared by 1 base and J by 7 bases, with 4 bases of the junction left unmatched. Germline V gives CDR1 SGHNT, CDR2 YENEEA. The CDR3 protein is CASSLVRTSNEQFF. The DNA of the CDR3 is TGTGCCAGCAGCTTAGTTCGGACTAGTAATGAGCAGTTCTTC.

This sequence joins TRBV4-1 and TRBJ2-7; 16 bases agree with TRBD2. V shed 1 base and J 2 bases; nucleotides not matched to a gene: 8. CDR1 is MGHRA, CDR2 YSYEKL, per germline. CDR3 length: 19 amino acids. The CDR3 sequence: CASSQVGPGTSGRAYEQYF. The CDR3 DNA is TGCGCCAGCAGCCAAGTTGGTCCCGGGACTAGCGGGAGGGCCTACGAGCAGTACTTC.

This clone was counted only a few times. The CDR3 DNA follows: TGTGCCAGCAGTGAAGCTCGACAGGAGTCCATCGACGAAAAACTGTTTTTT. This translates into CASSEARQESIDEKLFF. V and J are TRBV2 and TRBJ1-4; D might be TRBD1 (6 bases). Germline V CDR1 and CDR2: SNHLY, FYNNEI. Trimming took 0 bases from V and 8 from J, leaving 19 bases between them. CDR3 length: 17 residues.

CDR3 nucleotides: TGTGCCAGCAGTCTAGGAAGGTTGTCGGGGGGGCCAGATACGCAGTATTTT. As protein: CASSLGRLSGGPDTQYF. The V gene is TRBV27, the J gene TRBJ2-3, with 8 bases identical to TRBD2. Trimming removed 5 bases from V and 4 bases from J; junction bases left unmatched: 14. Germline-derived CDR1 and CDR2 are MNHEY and SMNVEV (reference sequence). This CDR3 has 17 residues.

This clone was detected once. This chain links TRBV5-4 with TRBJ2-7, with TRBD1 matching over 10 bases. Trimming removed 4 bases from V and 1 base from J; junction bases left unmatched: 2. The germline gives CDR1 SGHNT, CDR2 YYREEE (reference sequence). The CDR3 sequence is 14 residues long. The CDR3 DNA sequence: TGTGCCAGCAGCCGGACAGGGGGATCCTACGAGCAGTACTTC. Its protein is CASSRTGGSYEQYF.

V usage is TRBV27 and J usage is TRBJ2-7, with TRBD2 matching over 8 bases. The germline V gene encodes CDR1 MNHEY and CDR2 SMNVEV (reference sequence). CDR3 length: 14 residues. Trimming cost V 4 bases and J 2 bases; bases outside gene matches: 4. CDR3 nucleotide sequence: TGTGCCAGCAGTTCCCGACTAGCGCCCTACGAGCAGTACTTC. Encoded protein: CASSSRLAPYEQYF.

CDR3 DNA sequence: TGTGCCAGCAGTTTATATCGGGACAGCTCCTACGAGCAGTACTTC. Encoded protein: CASSLYRDSSYEQYF. The chain links TRBV28 to TRBJ2-7; TRBD1 matches at 7 bases. V shed 1 base, J shed 0 bases, and the junction held 3 bases outside the gene matches. CDR3 length: 15 amino acids. Germline V lookup: CDR1 MDHEN, CDR2 SYDVKM.

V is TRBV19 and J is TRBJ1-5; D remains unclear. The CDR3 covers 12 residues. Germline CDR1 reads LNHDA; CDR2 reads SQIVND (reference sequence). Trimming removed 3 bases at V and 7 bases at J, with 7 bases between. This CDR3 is CASSILSQPQHF. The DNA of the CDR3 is TGTGCCAGTAGTATCTTGAGCCAGCCCCAGCATTTT.

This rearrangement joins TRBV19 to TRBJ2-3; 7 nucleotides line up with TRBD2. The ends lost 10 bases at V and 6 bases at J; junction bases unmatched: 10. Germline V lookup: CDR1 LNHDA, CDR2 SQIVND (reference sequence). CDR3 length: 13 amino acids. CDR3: CATGTIGGDTQYF. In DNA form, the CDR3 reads TGTGCCACCGGGACTATCGGAGGGGATACGCAGTATTTT. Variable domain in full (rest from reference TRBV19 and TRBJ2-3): DGGITQSPKYLFRKEGQNVTLSCEQNLNHDAMYWYRQDPGQGLRLIYYSQIVNDFQKGDIAEGYSVSREKKESFPLTVTSAQKNPTAFYLCATGTIGGDTQYFGPGTRLTVL.

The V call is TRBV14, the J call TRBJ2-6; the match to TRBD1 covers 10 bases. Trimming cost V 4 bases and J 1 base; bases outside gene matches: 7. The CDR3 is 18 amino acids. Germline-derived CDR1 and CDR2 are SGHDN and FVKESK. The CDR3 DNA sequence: TGTGCCAGCAGCCCCAGACAGGGGGCAGCTTCTGGGGCCAACGTCCTGACTTTC. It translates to CASSPRQGAASGANVLTF.

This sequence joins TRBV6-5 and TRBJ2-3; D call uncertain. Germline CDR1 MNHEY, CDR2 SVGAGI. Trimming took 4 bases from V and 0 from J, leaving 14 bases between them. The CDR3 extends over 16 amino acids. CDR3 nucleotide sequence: TGTGCCAGCAGTTCTACCTTGTGGCGGAGCACAGATACGCAGTATTTT. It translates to CASSSTLWRSTDTQYF.

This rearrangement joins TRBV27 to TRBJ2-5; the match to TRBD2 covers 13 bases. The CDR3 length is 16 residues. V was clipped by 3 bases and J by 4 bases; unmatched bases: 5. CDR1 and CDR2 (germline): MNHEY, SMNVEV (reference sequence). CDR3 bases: TGTGCCAGCAGTTTGGGACTAGCGGGATCTCGAGAGACCCAGTACTTC. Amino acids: CASSLGLAGSRETQYF.

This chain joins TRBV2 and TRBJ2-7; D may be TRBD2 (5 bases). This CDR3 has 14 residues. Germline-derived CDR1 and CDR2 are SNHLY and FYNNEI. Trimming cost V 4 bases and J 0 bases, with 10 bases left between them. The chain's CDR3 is CASSGLPPSYEQYF. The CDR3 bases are TGTGCCAGCAGTGGACTACCCCCCTCCTACGAGCAGTACTTC. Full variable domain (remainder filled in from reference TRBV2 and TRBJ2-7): EPEVTQTPSHQVTQMGQEVILRCVPISNHLYFYWYRQILGQKVEFLVSFYNNEISEKSEIFDDQFSVERPDGSNFTLKIRSTKLEDSAMYFCASSGLPPSYEQYFGPGTRLTVT.